The T cell receptor (beta chain) described here comes from a study of cytomegalovirus exposure and HLA in healthy donors. Study overall: Later analysis reported that the approximately 120 validation repertoires shared the platform of the roughly 710 first-cohort repertoires.

A remark on this clone: The antigen remains unidentified.

Study observations and caveats: Cytomegalovirus-associated TCR beta chains were listed, numbering some 170.

There are 13 residues in the CDR3. Per germline, CDR1 SQVTM and CDR2 ANQGSEA. The V segment lost 5 bases and the J segment 7 bases; nucleotides outside the gene matches: 7. Profiling relied on immunoSEQ multiplex PCR, and the TCRdb table lists in-frame clones only, not all of them. The sample lists about 65,000 clones, just over 90% occurring once. The TCR sequence derives from a woman aged 18-29 years in good health and CMV-seronegative. Sequencing used PBMCs. The genes are TRBV29-1 and TRBJ1-1; 10 bases are shared with TRBD1. The CDR3 sequence: CSVTRDRGFEAFF. The CDR3 region has the DNA TGCAGCGTTACCAGGGACAGGGGCTTTGAAGCTTTCTTT.